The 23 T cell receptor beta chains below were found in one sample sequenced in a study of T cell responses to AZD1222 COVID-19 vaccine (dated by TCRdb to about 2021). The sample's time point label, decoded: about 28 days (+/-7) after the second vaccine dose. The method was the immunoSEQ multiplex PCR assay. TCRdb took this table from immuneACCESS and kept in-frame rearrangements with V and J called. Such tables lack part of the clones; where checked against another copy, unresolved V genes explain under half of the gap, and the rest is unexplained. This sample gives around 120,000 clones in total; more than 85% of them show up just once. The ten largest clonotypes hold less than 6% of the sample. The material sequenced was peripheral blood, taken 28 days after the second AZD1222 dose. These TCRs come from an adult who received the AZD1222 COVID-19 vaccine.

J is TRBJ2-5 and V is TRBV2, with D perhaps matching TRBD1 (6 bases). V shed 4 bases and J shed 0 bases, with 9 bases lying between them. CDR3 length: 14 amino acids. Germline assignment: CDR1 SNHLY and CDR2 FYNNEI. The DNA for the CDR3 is TGTGCCAGCAGTGGGGGGCGGTACCAAGAGACCCAGTACTTC. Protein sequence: CASSGGRYQETQYF.

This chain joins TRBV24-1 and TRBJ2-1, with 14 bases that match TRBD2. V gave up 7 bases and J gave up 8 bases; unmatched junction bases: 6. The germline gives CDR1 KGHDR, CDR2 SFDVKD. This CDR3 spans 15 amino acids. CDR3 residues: CATSGTSGSAYEQFF. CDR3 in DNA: TGTGCCACCAGCGGGACTAGCGGGAGTGCCTATGAGCAGTTCTTC.

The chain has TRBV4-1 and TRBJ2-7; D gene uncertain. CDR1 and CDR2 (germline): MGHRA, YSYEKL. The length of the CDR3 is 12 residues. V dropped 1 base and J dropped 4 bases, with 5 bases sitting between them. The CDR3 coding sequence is TGCGCCAGCAGCCAAGTAGGGTACGAGCAGTACTTC. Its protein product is CASSQVGYEQYF.

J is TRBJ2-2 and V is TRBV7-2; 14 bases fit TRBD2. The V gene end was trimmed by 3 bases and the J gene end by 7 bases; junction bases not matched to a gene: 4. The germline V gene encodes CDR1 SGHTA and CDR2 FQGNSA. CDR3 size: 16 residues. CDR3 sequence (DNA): TGTGCCAGCAGCTTGACTAGCGGGGGGGCCGGCGGGGAGCTGTTTTTT. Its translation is CASSLTSGGAGGELFF.

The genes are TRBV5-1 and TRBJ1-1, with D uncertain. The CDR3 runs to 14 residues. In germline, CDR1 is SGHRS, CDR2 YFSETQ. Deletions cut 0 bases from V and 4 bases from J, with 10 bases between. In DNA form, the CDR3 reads TGCGCCAGCAGCTTGGATACGGGTAGCACTGAAGCTTTCTTT. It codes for CASSLDTGSTEAFF.

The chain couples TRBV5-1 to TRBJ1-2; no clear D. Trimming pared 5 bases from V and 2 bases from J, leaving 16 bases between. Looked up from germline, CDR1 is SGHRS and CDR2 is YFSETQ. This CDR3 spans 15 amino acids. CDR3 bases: TGCGCCAGCAGTGGTGGGCGGCTACTGAACTATGGCTACACCTTC. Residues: CASSGGRLLNYGYTF.

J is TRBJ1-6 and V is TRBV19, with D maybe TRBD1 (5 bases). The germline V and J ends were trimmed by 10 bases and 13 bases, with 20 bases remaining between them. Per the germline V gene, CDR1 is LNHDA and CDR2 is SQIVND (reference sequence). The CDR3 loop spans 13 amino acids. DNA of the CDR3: TGTGCCACTCAAGAGGGGTTAGGAATCCCCCTCCACTTT. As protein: CATQEGLGIPLHF.

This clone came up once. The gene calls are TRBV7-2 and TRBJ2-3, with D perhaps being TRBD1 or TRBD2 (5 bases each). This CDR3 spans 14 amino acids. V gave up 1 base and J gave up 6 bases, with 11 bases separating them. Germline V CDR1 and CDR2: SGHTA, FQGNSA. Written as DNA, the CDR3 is TGTGCCAGCAGCTTAGGCCGGGGCGAGGATACGCAGTATTTT. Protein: CASSLGRGEDTQYF.

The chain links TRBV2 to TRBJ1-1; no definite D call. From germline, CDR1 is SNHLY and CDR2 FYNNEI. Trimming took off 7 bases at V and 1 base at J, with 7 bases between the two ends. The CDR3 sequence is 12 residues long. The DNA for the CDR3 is TGTGCCAGCAACCGTTGGAACACTGAAGCTTTCTTT. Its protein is CASNRWNTEAFF.

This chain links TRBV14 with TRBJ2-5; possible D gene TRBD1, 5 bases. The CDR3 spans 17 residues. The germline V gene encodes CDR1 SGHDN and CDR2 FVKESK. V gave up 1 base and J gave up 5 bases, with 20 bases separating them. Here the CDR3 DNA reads TGTGCCAGCAGCCAAGGGATAATTACAGGAGTTCAGGAGACCCAGTACTTC. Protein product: CASSQGIITGVQETQYF.

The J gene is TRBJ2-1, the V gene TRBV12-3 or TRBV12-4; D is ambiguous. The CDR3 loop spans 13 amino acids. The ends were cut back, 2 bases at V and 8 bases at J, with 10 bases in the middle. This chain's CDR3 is CASSLLAYHEQFF. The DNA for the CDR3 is TGTGCCAGCAGTTTATTGGCGTACCATGAGCAGTTCTTC.

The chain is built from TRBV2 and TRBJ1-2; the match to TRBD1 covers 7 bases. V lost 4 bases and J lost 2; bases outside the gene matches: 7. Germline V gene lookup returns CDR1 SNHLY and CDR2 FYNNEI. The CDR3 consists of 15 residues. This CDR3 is CASSARQGLNYGYTF. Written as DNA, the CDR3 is TGTGCCAGCAGTGCTCGACAGGGATTAAACTATGGCTACACCTTC.

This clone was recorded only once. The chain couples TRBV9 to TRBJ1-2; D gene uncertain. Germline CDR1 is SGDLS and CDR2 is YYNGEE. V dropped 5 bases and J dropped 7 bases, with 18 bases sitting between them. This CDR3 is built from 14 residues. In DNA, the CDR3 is TGTGCCAGCAGTACTAGGACGGCCGCTGGTGGCTACACCTTC. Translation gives CASSTRTAAGGYTF.

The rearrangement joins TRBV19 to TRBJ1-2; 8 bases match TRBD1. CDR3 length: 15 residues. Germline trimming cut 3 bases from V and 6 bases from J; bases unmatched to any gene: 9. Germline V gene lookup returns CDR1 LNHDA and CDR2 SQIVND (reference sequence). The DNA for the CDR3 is TGTGCCAGTAGTATCCTCGAGGCCAGGGGGCATGGCTACACCTTC. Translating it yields CASSILEARGHGYTF.

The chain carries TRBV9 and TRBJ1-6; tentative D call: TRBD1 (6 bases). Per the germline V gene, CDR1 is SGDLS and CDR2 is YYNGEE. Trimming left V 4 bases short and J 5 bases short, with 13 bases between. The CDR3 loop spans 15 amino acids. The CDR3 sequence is CASSREDRNNSPLHF. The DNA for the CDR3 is TGTGCCAGCAGCCGTGAAGACAGGAATAATTCACCCCTCCACTTT.

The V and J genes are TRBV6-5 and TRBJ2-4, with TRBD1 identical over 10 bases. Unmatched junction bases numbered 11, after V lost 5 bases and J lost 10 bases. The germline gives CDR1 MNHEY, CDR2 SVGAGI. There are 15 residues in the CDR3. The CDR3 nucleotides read TGTGCCAGCAGTAGATCCGGGACAGGGGATTTAATTCAGTACTTC. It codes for CASSRSGTGDLIQYF.

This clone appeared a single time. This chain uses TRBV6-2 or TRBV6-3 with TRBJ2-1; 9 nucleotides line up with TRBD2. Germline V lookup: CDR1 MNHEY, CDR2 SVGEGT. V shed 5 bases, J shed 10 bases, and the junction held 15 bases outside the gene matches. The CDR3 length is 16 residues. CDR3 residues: CASSTPWRGGRDEQFF. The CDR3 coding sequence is TGTGCCAGCAGTACTCCCTGGCGGGGGGGCCGGGACGAGCAGTTCTTC.

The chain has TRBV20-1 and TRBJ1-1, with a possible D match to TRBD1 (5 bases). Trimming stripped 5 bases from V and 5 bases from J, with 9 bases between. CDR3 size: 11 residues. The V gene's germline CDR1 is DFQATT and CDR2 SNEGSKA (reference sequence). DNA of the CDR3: TGCAGTGCTGGGCACAGGACTGAAGCTTTCTTT. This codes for CSAGHRTEAFF.

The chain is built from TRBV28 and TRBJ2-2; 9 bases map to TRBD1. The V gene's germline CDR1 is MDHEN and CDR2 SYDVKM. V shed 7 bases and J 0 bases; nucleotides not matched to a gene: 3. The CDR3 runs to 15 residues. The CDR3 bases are TGTGCCAGCATAACAGGGGGCGCGAACACCGGGGAGCTGTTTTTT. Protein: CASITGGANTGELFF. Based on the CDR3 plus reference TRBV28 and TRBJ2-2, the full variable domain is DVKVTQSSRYLVKRTGEKVFLECVQDMDHENMFWYRQDPGLGLRLIYFSYDVKMKEKGDIPEGYSVSREKKERFSLILESASTNQTSMYLCASITGGANTGELFFGEGSRLTVL.

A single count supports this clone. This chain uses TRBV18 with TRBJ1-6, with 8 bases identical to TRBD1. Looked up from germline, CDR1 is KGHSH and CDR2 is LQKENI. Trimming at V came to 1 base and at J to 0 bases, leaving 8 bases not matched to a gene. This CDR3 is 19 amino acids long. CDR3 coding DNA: TGTGCCAGCTCACCACTAGGACAGGGTTACAGCTCCTATAATTCACCCCTCCACTTT. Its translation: CASSPLGQGYSSYNSPLHF.

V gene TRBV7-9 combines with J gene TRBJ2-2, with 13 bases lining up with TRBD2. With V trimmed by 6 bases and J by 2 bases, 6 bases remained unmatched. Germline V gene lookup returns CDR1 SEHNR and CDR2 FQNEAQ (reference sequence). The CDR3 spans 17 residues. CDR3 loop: CASRRTSGSINTGELFF. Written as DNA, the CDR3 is TGTGCCAGCAGACGGACTAGCGGGAGTATAAACACCGGGGAGCTGTTTTTT.

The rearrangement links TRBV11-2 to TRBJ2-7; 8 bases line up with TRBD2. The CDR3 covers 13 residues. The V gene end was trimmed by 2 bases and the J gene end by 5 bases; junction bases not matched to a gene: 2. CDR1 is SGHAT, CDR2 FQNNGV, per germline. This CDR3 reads CASSLRGRNEQYF. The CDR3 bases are TGTGCCAGCAGCTTACGCGGGAGGAACGAGCAGTACTTC. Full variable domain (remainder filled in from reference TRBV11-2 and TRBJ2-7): EAGVAQSPRYKIIEKRQSVAFWCNPISGHATLYWYQQILGQGPKLLIQFQNNGVVDDSQLPKDRFSAERLKGVDSTLKIQPAKLEDSAVYLCASSLRGRNEQYFGPGTRLTVT.

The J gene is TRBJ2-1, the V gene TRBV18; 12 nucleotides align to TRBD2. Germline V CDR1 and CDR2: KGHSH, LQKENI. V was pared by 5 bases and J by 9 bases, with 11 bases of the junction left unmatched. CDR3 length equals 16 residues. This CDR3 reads CASSGGLAGRNTEQFF. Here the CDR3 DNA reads TGTGCCAGCTCAGGCGGACTAGCGGGAAGGAACACTGAGCAGTTCTTC.